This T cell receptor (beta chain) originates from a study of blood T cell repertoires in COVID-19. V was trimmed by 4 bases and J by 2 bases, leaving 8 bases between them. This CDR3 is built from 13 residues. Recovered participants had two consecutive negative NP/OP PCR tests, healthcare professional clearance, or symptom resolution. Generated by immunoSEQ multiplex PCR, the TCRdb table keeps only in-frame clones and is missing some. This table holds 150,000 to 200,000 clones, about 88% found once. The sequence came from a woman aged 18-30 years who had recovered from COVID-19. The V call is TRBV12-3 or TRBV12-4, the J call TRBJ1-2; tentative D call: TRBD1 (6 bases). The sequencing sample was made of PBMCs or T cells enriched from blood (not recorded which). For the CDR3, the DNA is TGTGCCAGCAGTTGGACAGAAAACTATGGCTACACCTTC. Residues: CASSWTENYGYTF.